The source of this T cell receptor (beta chain) is a study of blood T cells in healthy people across ages. This CDR3 comprises 13 residues. The germline CDR1 and CDR2 sequences are LGHNA and YNFKEQ. A second PCR of roughly 7 to 11 cycles used a sample-barcoded 5' primer and a J-beta primer mix. TCRdb itself ran the 5' RACE reads through MiXCR, one entry per CDR3 protein. The repertoire holds some 920,000 distinct CDR3 sequences, with 45% to 60% as singletons. With regard to this clonotype: Its cognate antigen is unknown. The junction does not match germline at one end; this may be a read error.

Whole-study findings and limits: Across the age range, TCR beta diversity per million T cells fell in a roughly linear way.

The sequence derives from a woman aged 60 to 75 in good health. Material for sequencing was blood. The V call is TRBV4-2, the J call TRBJ1-2; D unresolved. CDR3 sequence (DNA): TGTGCCGGCAGCCAAGATCGAGACTATGGCTACACCTTC. This translates into CAGSQDRDYGYTF.